This record covers a single T cell receptor (beta chain). Recruited during active infection, patients (from Seattle) were subsequently followed longitudinally. As originally analysed: It was from reference gene primer amplification that nucleated cell counts were estimated. Repertoires were generated with immunoSEQ multiplex PCR, while TCRdb's copy carries only in-frame clones and drops some. V, J and clone size are taken as reported in that table, and D and trimming were inferred from the DNA itself. The repertoire holds approximately 350,000 clones, more than 70% seen once, with about 3% in the top ten. Germline V gene lookup returns CDR1 SEHNR and CDR2 FQNEAQ (reference sequence). The CDR3 is 13 residues long. V lost 5 bases and J 5 bases, leaving 11 bases between the germline ends. The source of the sample is a study of blood T cell repertoires in COVID-19. Study background: Acute-phase and convalescent COVID-19 samples originated in the United States, Italy and Spain. Sample material is recorded as cDNA or gDNA derived from T cells, B-cell-depleted T cells, or PBMCs.

The J gene is TRBJ2-3, the V gene TRBV7-9; a possible D gene is TRBD2 (6 bases). The specimen sequenced was peripheral blood. The sequence was obtained from a woman aged 30 to 39 with COVID-19, enrolled during active disease. The CDR3 nucleotides read TGTGCCAGCAGCATCAACGGGGGAGATACGCAGTATTTT. It is translated as CASSINGGDTQYF.